This entry describes one T cell receptor beta chain. The antigen it binds to is not known. This sample was included in a study of T cells expressing NK-cell markers (TCRdb year 2020). Regarding the research as a whole: In sorted CD3+CD56+NKG2C+, CD3+CD56+NKG2C- and CD3+CD56-NKG2C+ T-cell subsets from about 8 donors, TCR beta-chain repertoires were profiled. Among the eight sequenced donors, only one was HCMV-seronegative, while the other seven were HCMV-seropositive. The study sequenced eight donors, all healthy volunteers chosen at random: three men and five women. Libraries were sequenced as 2 x 150 bp reads on Illumina HiSeq 2000/2500, MiSeq or NextSeq.

The paper as a whole reports these results and caveats: Those dominant clonotypes were again the most abundant among CD3+CD56-NKG2C+ cells in several donors, at roughly 25-65%. For about 6 donors, the dominant CD3+CD56+NKG2C+ clonotypes were among the top 10 CD8+ clonotypes and accounted for roughly 1.0-7.5% of CD8+ T cells. It remained unclear whether the expanded NKG2C-expressing T cell clones were specific for HCMV antigens.

To determine HCMV serostatus, a commercial ELISA kit was used to detect HCMV-specific IgG in serum. Peripheral blood mononuclear cells were isolated from blood by Ficoll density gradient centrifugation. For sequencing, an Illumina HiSeq 2000 was employed. The TCR beta cDNA libraries were made using 5'RACE template switching, a step that added both a universal primer site and unique molecular identifiers. Priming for cDNA synthesis came from the TCR beta constant segment, and two successive PCR amplification steps followed. The published analysis was carried out like this. MIGEC was used to demultiplex reads and group the reads by UMI, and MiTCR was used to assemble and quantify clonotypes. To remove erroneous sequences, TCR cDNA sequences were retained only when supported by two or more reads. Downstream repertoire analysis used the tcR package, and clonotypes were matched across fractions by CDR3 nucleotide sequence plus V segment. Antigen specificity was annotated against VDJdb with VDJmatch, allowing one amino acid substitution in CDR3. Following reprocessing of the reads by TCRdb, the data hold one row per CDR3 protein sequence and no DNA is available. The V and J calls reflect TCRdb's pipeline rather than the authors' work. The sample table includes 250,000 to 300,000 distinct CDR3 sequences. The ten largest make up roughly 4.2% of the sample.

Including cysteine and phenylalanine, the CDR3 has 14 amino acids. The coding DNA is unavailable. Reading the germline V gene gives CDR1 SGHTA and CDR2 FQGNSA. Material: blood T cells: a sorted CD56 or NKG2C T cell subset, CD4+ or CD8+ T cells, or bulk PBMC T cells (not recorded which). The sequence joins TRBV7-2 to TRBJ2-1. This clonotype was obtained from a woman aged 18 to 75 in good health. The CDR3 loop reads CASSLALRNNEQFF. Outside the CDR3, residues come from the reference TRBV7-2 and TRBJ2-1 proteins, so the full variable domain is: GAGVSQSPSNKVTEKGKDVELRCDPISGHTALYWYRQSLGQGLEFLIYFQGNSAPDKSGLPSDRFSAERTGGSVSTLTIQRTQQEDSAVYLCASSLALRNNEQFFGPGTRLTVL.